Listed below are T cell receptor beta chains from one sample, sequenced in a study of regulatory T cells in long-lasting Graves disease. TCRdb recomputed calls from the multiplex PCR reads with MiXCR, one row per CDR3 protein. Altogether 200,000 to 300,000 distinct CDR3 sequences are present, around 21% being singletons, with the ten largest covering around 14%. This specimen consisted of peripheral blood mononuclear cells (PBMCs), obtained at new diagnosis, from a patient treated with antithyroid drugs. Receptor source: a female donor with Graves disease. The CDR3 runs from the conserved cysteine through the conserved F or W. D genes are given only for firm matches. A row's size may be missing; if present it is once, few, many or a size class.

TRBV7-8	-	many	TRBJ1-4	CASSQRGAYEKLFF	TGTGCCAGCAGCCAGCGGGGGGCATATGAAAAACTGTTTTTT
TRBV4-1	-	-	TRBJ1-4	CASSQVPGAGGEKLFF	TGCGCCAGCAGCCAAGTGCCGGGGGCTGGAGGGGAAAAACTGTTTTTT
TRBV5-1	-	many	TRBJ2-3	CASSKGQTTDTQYF	TGCGCCAGCAGCAAAGGACAGACCACAGATACGCAGTATTTT
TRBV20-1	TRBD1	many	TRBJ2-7	CSAGMGQAHEQYF	TGCAGTGCGGGCATGGGACAGGCTCACGAGCAGTACTTC
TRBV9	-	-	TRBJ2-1	CASSVGQATYNEQFF	TGTGCCAGCAGCGTGGGTCAGGCAACCTACAATGAGCAGTTCTTC
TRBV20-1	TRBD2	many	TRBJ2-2	CSARDGTSGTDGELFF	TGCAGTGCTAGAGATGGCACTAGCGGGACAGACGGGGAGCTGTTTTTT
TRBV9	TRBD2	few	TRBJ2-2	CASSVWTSSSGELFF	TGTGCCAGCAGCGTGTGGACTAGCTCTTCCGGGGAGCTGTTTTTT
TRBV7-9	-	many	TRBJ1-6	CASSPGSPDNSPLHF	TGTGCCAGCAGCCCAGGGAGCCCCGATAATTCACCCCTCCACTTT
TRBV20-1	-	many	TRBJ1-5	CSARDVPNSNQPQHF	TGCAGTGCTAGAGATGTCCCGAATAGCAATCAGCCCCAGCATTTT
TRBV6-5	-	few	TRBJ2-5	CASRYRDKQTETQYF	TGTGCCAGCAGGTACCGGGACAAGCAGACAGAGACCCAGTACTTC
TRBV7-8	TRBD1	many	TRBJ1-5	CASSLREGAVQPQHF	TGTGCCAGCAGCTTAAGGGAGGGGGCTGTTCAGCCCCAGCATTTT
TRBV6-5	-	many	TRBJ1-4	CASSYAGTPGEKLFF	TGTGCCAGCAGTTACGCCGGGACACCCGGGGAAAAACTGTTTTTT
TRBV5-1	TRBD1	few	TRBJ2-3	CASSEGQGARADTQYF	TGCGCCAGCAGCGAGGGACAGGGGGCGAGGGCAGATACGCAGTATTTT
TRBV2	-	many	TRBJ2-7	CASSEAGRGSYEQYF	TGTGCCAGCAGTGAAGCGGGCAGGGGTTCCTACGAGCAGTACTTC
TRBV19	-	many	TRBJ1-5	CASGEVKNQPQHF	TGTGCCAGCGGAGAAGTCAAGAATCAGCCCCAGCATTTT
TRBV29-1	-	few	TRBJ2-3	CSVDFTGSRRDTQYF	TGCAGCGTTGACTTCACAGGGTCACGACGAGATACGCAGTATTTT
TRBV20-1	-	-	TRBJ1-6	CSARDRYNSPLHF	TGCAGTGCTAGGGACAGATATAATTCACCCCTCCACTTT
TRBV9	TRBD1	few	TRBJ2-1	CASSVEQGAGVQQFF	TGTGCCAGCAGCGTAGAGCAGGGGGCTGGGGTTCAGCAGTTCTTC
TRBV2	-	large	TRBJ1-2	CASSEDTLNYGYTF	TGTGCCAGCAGTGAGGACACTCTTAACTATGGCTACACCTTC
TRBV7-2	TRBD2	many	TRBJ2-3	CASSLNPGLAGGPSTDTQYF	TGTGCCAGCAGCCTTAACCCGGGACTAGCGGGGGGGCCGAGCACAGATACGCAGTATTTT